Presented here are 18 T cell receptor beta chains from one specimen sequenced in a study of shared clonotypes between healthy human individuals. Clones were sequenced by immunoSEQ multiplex PCR, and TCRdb holds only the in-frame ones, with some missing. Of about 730,000 clones listed, roughly 72% are singletons. Sequenced material: memory CD4+ T cells sorted from blood. Noted subset: CD45RA-negative fraction. These TCRs come from a woman between 25 and 40 years old in good health.

About this clone itself: The same CDR3 arises from other DNA sequences in this sample as well. The chain combines TRBV5-1 with TRBJ2-5; TRBD2 is a possible D gene (5 bases). The CDR3 contains 14 residues. Germline values: CDR1 SGHRS, CDR2 YFSETQ. Trimming took 0 bases from V and 2 from J, leaving 8 bases between them. In DNA, the CDR3 is TGCGCCAGCAGCTTGGTCGGAGGACAAGAGACCCAGTACTTC. This gives the protein CASSLVGGQETQYF.

The genes are TRBV30 and TRBJ1-1; 10 nucleotides align to TRBD1. CDR1 GTSNPN and CDR2 SVGIG come from the germline V gene (reference sequence). The trim removed 3 bases at V and 2 bases at J, leaving 15 bases unmatched. CDR3 size: 18 residues. CDR3 loop: CAWSSPSKRQGANTEAFF. For the CDR3, the DNA is TGTGCCTGGAGCTCACCTTCAAAAAGACAGGGGGCAAACACTGAAGCTTTCTTT.

This clone was detected a few times. The V call is TRBV14, the J call TRBJ2-5, with D possibly TRBD2 on 5 matching bases. Deletions cut 4 bases from V and 3 bases from J, with 12 bases between. CDR1 is SGHDN, CDR2 FVKESK, per germline. The CDR3 sequence is 14 residues long. CDR3 residues: CASSRDYPEETQYF. The CDR3 coding sequence is TGTGCCAGCAGCCGAGACTACCCTGAAGAGACCCAGTACTTC.

This chain uses TRBV30 with TRBJ1-5; 9 bases are shared with TRBD1. The CDR3 contains 15 residues. V trimming: 0 bases; J trimming: 4 bases; junction bases outside the gene matches: 4. Germline lookup yields CDR1 GTSNPN and CDR2 SVGIG (reference sequence). The CDR3 is CAWSVYGTGNQPQHF. The CDR3 DNA is TGTGCCTGGAGTGTATATGGGACAGGGAATCAGCCCCAGCATTTT.

This chain uses TRBV7-9 with TRBJ1-4; D gene unclear. The CDR3 totals 12 residues. V was clipped by 1 base and J by 16 bases, with 13 bases between them. Germline lookup yields CDR1 SEHNR and CDR2 FQNEAQ (reference sequence). CDR3 amino acids: CASSLDWQDQFF. As DNA, the CDR3 is TGTGCCAGCAGCTTAGACTGGCAGGATCAGTTTTTT.

This clone occurred many times. The chain recombines TRBV18 with TRBJ1-1; 9 nucleotides agree with TRBD1. The length of the CDR3 is 14 residues. V lost 4 bases, J lost 6 bases, and 6 bases stayed unmatched. CDR1 and CDR2 (germline): KGHSH, LQKENI. In DNA form, the CDR3 reads TGTGCCAGCTCACTTTCCGGGACAGGGCCTGAAGCTTTCTTT. Translated, it gives CASSLSGTGPEAFF.

This sequence joins TRBV7-3 and TRBJ1-5; tentative D call: TRBD1 (5 bases). The CDR3 is made up of 17 amino acids. V was clipped by 3 bases and J by 4 bases, with 19 bases between them. CDR1 is SGHTA, CDR2 FQGTGA, per germline. The CDR3, as DNA: TGTGCCAGCAGCTTCGTCGGATGGGCAGGGAGAAATCAGCCCCAGCATTTT. Protein product: CASSFVGWAGRNQPQHF.

The sample holds many counts of this clone. The chain is built from TRBV4-2 and TRBJ2-7, with 8 nucleotides matching TRBD2. The length of the CDR3 is 15 residues. In germline, CDR1 is LGHNA, CDR2 YNFKEQ. The V gene end was trimmed by 4 bases and the J gene end by 4 bases; junction bases not matched to a gene: 9. CDR3 residues: CASSRERETGYEQYF. CDR3 nucleotides: TGTGCCAGCAGCCGGGAGCGGGAGACGGGTTACGAGCAGTACTTC.

In this sample, this clone turned up a few times. The chain has TRBV6-5 and TRBJ2-7; D unresolved. Deletions cut 7 bases from V and 5 bases from J, with 15 bases between. The CDR3 extends over 13 amino acids. In germline, CDR1 is MNHEY, CDR2 SVGAGI. CDR3 DNA sequence: TGTGCCAGCACCCCCCGACCGTGGGACGAGCAGTACTTC. As protein: CASTPRPWDEQYF.

The chain combines TRBV30 with TRBJ1-4; D gene unclear. CDR1 GTSNPN and CDR2 SVGIG come from the germline V gene (reference sequence). Trimming left V 2 bases short and J 7 bases short, with 14 bases between. The CDR3 contains 14 residues. The CDR3 reads CAWSFGHWSEKLFF. The CDR3 DNA sequence: TGTGCCTGGAGTTTCGGCCATTGGAGTGAAAAACTGTTTTTT. The full variable domain, completed using reference TRBV30 and TRBJ1-4, is SQTIHQWPATLVQPVGSPLSLECTVEGTSNPNLYWYRQAAGRGLQLLFYSVGIGQISSEVPQNLSASRPQDRQFILSSKKLLLSDSGFYLCAWSFGHWSEKLFFGSGTQLSVL.

The chain has TRBV7-2 and TRBJ2-1, with 10 bases aligning to TRBD2. Germline V lookup: CDR1 SGHTA, CDR2 FQGNSA. J gave up 8 bases and V 4 bases, and 5 bases lay outside the gene matches. This CDR3 has 14 amino acids. In nucleotides, the CDR3 is TGTGCCAGCAGCTCCCCGGGACTAGCGTATGAGCAGTTCTTC. It translates to CASSSPGLAYEQFF.

This rearrangement joins TRBV5-1 to TRBJ1-4, with 8 positions matching TRBD1. CDR3 length: 16 residues. CDR1 is SGHRS and CDR2 is YFSETQ in the germline V gene. V lost 0 bases to trimming and J lost 8 bases; unmatched junction nucleotides: 9. In nucleotides, the CDR3 is TGCGCCAGCAGCTTGGCCCCAGGGGGCTTAGGGGAAAAACTGTTTTTT. Its protein product is CASSLAPGGLGEKLFF.

The genes are TRBV5-1 and TRBJ2-1, with D possibly being TRBD2 (5 bases). This CDR3 region has 13 residues. Trimming removed 4 bases from V and 6 bases from J, with 11 bases in between. Germline CDR1 SGHRS, CDR2 YFSETQ. CDR3 bases: TGCGCCAGCAGCAAGGACGGGATCAATGAGCAGTTCTTC. It codes for CASSKDGINEQFF.

The chain couples TRBV7-2 to TRBJ2-7, with D unclear. Germline-derived CDR1 and CDR2 are SGHTA and FQGNSA. This CDR3 comprises 12 residues. The V and J ends lost 3 bases and 4 bases respectively, with 7 bases between them. The CDR3, as DNA: TGTGCCAGCAGCTTTAGAGGATACGAGCAGTACTTC. Its translation: CASSFRGYEQYF.

The chain uses TRBV28 and TRBJ2-7; D possibly uses TRBD1 or TRBD2 (6 bases each). The length of the CDR3 is 15 residues. V lost 3 bases, J lost 7 bases, and 19 bases lay in between. CDR1 is MDHEN, CDR2 SYDVKM, per germline. The CDR3 DNA reads TGTGCCAGCAGTTTCCCCCGCCAGGGGAGGCTGGAGCAGTACTTC. Its translation is CASSFPRQGRLEQYF.

CDR3 protein: CASTLDNGDTEAFF. Here the CDR3 DNA reads TGTGCCAGCACTTTAGACAACGGGGACACTGAAGCTTTCTTT. The chain uses TRBV2 and TRBJ1-1; D uncertain. V gave up 7 bases and J gave up 3 bases, with 15 bases separating them. The CDR3 covers 14 residues. CDR1 and CDR2 (germline): SNHLY, FYNNEI.

The chain combines TRBV7-2 with TRBJ2-2; 8 positions agree with TRBD2. The CDR3 contains 17 residues. CDR1 and CDR2 (germline): SGHTA, FQGNSA. With 1 base clipped from V and 4 bases from J, the junction kept 8 bases outside the gene matches. The DNA of the CDR3 is TGTGCCAGCAGCTTAGATTTAACTAGCGGAGCCACCGGGGAGCTGTTTTTT. It is translated as CASSLDLTSGATGELFF. The full variable domain, with the rest looked up from reference TRBV7-2 and TRBJ2-2, is GAGVSQSPSNKVTEKGKDVELRCDPISGHTALYWYRQSLGQGLEFLIYFQGNSAPDKSGLPSDRFSAERTGGSVSTLTIQRTQQEDSAVYLCASSLDLTSGATGELFFGEGSRLTVL.

V is TRBV28 and J is TRBJ2-4; 8 nucleotides align to TRBD2. CDR1 MDHEN and CDR2 SYDVKM come from the germline V gene. V lost 2 bases and J lost 2; bases outside the gene matches: 5. CDR3 length: 16 residues. CDR3 residues: CASSLLAGLPKNIQYF. The DNA for the CDR3 is TGTGCCAGCAGTTTACTAGCGGGCCTCCCCAAAAACATTCAGTACTTC.